In its sample, the clone carrying this TCR beta chain was seen many times. Antigen specificity is unknown. The sample originates from a study of response to subunit inactivated influenza vaccine. The CDR3 totals 13 residues. V was clipped by 5 bases and J by 5 bases, with 15 bases between them. Per the germline V gene, CDR1 is DFQATT and CDR2 is SNEGSKA (reference sequence). TCRdb re-called the RT-PCR reads with MiXCR, one entry per CDR3 protein. The sample records approximately 500,000 distinct CDR3 sequences, approximately 13% being singletons. Overall study results and limits: Seasonal influenza vaccination, on each occasion, was suggested by the authors to recruit few new T cells.

The rearrangement links TRBV20-1 to TRBJ2-5; D unclear. The sample in question was PBMCs from blood, obtained about 40 days after vaccination. This clonotype was obtained from a man aged 50 to 60 who received an inactivated influenza vaccine. Here the CDR3 DNA reads TGCAGTGCTCCGACACTTACTCAGGAGACCCAGTACTTC. Translating gives CSAPTLTQETQYF.